This TCR beta chain was sequenced in a study of regulatory T cells in long-lasting Graves disease. This clonotype was seen many times. The target antigen is unknown. V was shortened by 2 bases and J by 2 bases, with 12 bases between the two germline ends. The CDR3 is made up of 15 amino acids. The germline V gene encodes CDR1 MNHEY and CDR2 SVGEGT. CDR3-region Arm-PCR and iRepertoire HTBI primers produced the TCR beta libraries. MiXCR, run by TCRdb on the multiplex PCR reads, gives a single entry per CDR3 protein. The repertoire holds 350,000 to 550,000 distinct CDR3 sequences, more than 12% seen once, with over 15% in the top ten. Study-wide results and caveats: Favoring TRBV28, TRBJ1-2 and TRBJ2-5 was a feature seen in persistent disease.

The time point denotes: newly diagnosed GD, antithyroid drugs for less than 3 months. Isolated PBMC RNA provided the starting material for the TCR library. American Thyroid Association guidelines served as the basis for diagnosing Graves' disease. The sample was also linked to a second study, of T cells in Graves' hyperthyroidism and ophthalmopathy. That paper states: Expanded thyroid clonotypes (above 0.001) were mostly also found in blood. Ophthalmopathy and stable hyperthyroidism were separated by a 13 V-J model.

The chain joins TRBV6-2 or TRBV6-3 to TRBJ2-5; D not certain. The sample consisted of peripheral blood mononuclear cells (PBMCs), taken at new diagnosis, from a patient treated with antithyroid drugs. This receptor was taken from a woman between 25 and 40 years old with Graves disease. This CDR3 reads CASSYGPGLQETQYF. CDR3 sequence (DNA): TGTGCCAGCAGTTACGGGCCCGGATTACAAGAGACCCAGTACTTC.